The 23 T cell receptor beta chains in this list originate from one sample, sequenced in a study of shared clonotypes between healthy human individuals. Repertoires were generated with immunoSEQ multiplex PCR, while TCRdb's copy carries only in-frame clones and drops some. The sample consists of some 2.3 million clones, 90% to 95% of them appearing once. The specimen sequenced was naive CD4+ T cells from PBMCs. This sample's subset: CD45RA+ positively selected. The receptors stem from a man younger than 30 in good health. Some clones in this sample may be carry-over from other donors' samples.

CDR3 bases: TGTGCCAGCAGCGTAGGGGGGAACTACGAGCAGTACTTC. It codes for CASSVGGNYEQYF. J is TRBJ2-7 and V is TRBV9; D is tentatively TRBD1 or TRBD2 (5 bases each). Looked up from germline, CDR1 is SGDLS and CDR2 is YYNGEE. Trimming left V 0 bases short and J 3 bases short, with 7 bases between. CDR3 length equals 13 residues.

This rearrangement joins TRBV10-3 to TRBJ1-5; tentative D call: TRBD1 (5 bases). This CDR3 has 16 residues. CDR1 and CDR2 from the germline V gene are ENHRY and SYGVKD. V was pared by 2 bases and J by 5 bases, with 16 bases between. This chain's CDR3 is CAISESSARAYQPQHF. CDR3 in DNA: TGTGCCATCAGTGAGAGTTCTGCCAGGGCCTATCAGCCCCAGCATTTT.

The chain carries TRBV28 and TRBJ1-1; maybe TRBD1 (5 bases). The CDR3 is made up of 15 amino acids. V dropped 6 bases and J dropped 3 bases, with 17 bases sitting between them. The germline V gene has CDR1 MDHEN and CDR2 SYDVKM. CDR3 loop: CASSSPAGRDTEAFF. In DNA form, the CDR3 reads TGTGCCAGCAGCTCCCCCGCAGGGAGGGACACTGAAGCTTTCTTT.

The chain couples TRBV7-8 to TRBJ2-6, with D perhaps matching TRBD1 (7 bases). Germline V gene lookup returns CDR1 SGHVS and CDR2 FQNEAQ. The CDR3 is 17 amino acids. The V and J ends lost 4 bases and 1 base respectively, with 14 bases between them. CDR3 loop: CASSSFRGESGANVLTF. In nucleotides, the CDR3 is TGTGCCAGCAGCTCGTTCAGGGGGGAGTCTGGGGCCAACGTCCTGACTTTC.

This sequence joins TRBV5-1 and TRBJ1-5; weak D call: TRBD1 (5 bases). V was shortened by 0 bases and J by 3 bases, with 10 bases between the two germline ends. In germline, CDR1 is SGHRS, CDR2 YFSETQ. The CDR3 has 15 residues. The CDR3 loop is CASSLAAGVNQPQHF. In nucleotides, the CDR3 is TGCGCCAGCAGCTTGGCAGCGGGGGTCAATCAGCCCCAGCATTTT.

The chain has TRBV18 and TRBJ1-2; 9 bases fit TRBD1. The CDR3 is 14 amino acids. Germline assignment: CDR1 KGHSH and CDR2 LQKENI. The trim removed 2 bases at V and 6 bases at J, leaving 4 bases unmatched. The CDR3, as DNA: TGTGCCAGCTCACCAGGGACAGGGTTCGATGGCTACACCTTC. Its protein product is CASSPGTGFDGYTF.

The J gene is TRBJ1-4, the V gene TRBV5-1, with 8 positions matching TRBD1. This CDR3 region has 15 residues. The V gene's germline CDR1 is SGHRS and CDR2 YFSETQ. The trim removed 3 bases at V and 4 bases at J, leaving 5 bases unmatched. CDR3 residues: CASSSGQGGNEKLFF. The DNA of the CDR3 is TGCGCCAGCAGCTCCGGACAGGGAGGTAATGAAAAACTGTTTTTT.

The V gene is TRBV15, the J gene TRBJ2-1, with 9 positions matching TRBD2. Trimming removed 9 bases from V and 7 bases from J; junction bases left unmatched: 13. Germline assignment: CDR1 LNHNV and CDR2 YYDKDF (reference sequence). The CDR3 length is 15 residues. The CDR3 spells CATKQDPTSGNEQFF. CDR3 DNA: TGTGCCACTAAACAAGACCCCACTAGCGGGAATGAGCAGTTCTTC.

V is TRBV7-7 and J is TRBJ2-1, with D possibly TRBD2 on 6 matching bases. The germline CDR1 and CDR2 sequences are SSHAT and FNYEAQ (reference sequence). V was shortened by 5 bases and J by 3 bases, with 17 bases between the two germline ends. This CDR3 is 16 amino acids long. DNA of the CDR3: TGTGCCAGCAGCCTTTCTAGCGTAAATCTCTACAATGAGCAGTTCTTC. Translation: CASSLSSVNLYNEQFF.

The CDR3 reads CASSLQGAANTGELFF. CDR3 nucleotides: TGTGCCAGCTCACTACAGGGGGCTGCGAACACCGGGGAGCTGTTTTTT. The chain carries TRBV18 and TRBJ2-2, with 9 bases aligning to TRBD1. V lost 4 bases, J lost 0 bases, and 3 bases stayed unmatched. This CDR3 spans 16 amino acids. Germline CDR1 is KGHSH and CDR2 is LQKENI.

The chain carries TRBV7-3 and TRBJ2-3; 9 nucleotides line up with TRBD1. Germline-derived CDR1 and CDR2 are SGHTA and FQGTGA. Trimming took 5 bases from V and 3 from J; bases not matched to a gene: 6. This CDR3 is built from 15 residues. The DNA of the CDR3 is TGTGCCAGCAGCCTCGCCGGGACAGGGACAGATACGCAGTATTTT. Translation gives CASSLAGTGTDTQYF.

Of note for this clone: This sample includes further DNA sequences coding for the same CDR3. The gene calls are TRBV29-1 and TRBJ2-4; 10 bases map to TRBD2. Germline trimming cut 4 bases from V and 7 bases from J; bases unmatched to any gene: 4. CDR3 length: 13 residues. Germline CDR1 is SQVTM and CDR2 is ANQGSEA. The CDR3 DNA reads TGCAGCGTTGGGGGACTAGCGAAGAACATTCAGTACTTC. It translates to CSVGGLAKNIQYF.

This chain uses TRBV19 with TRBJ1-1; 8 positions agree with TRBD1. Germline lookup yields CDR1 LNHDA and CDR2 SQIVND (reference sequence). With 7 bases clipped from V and 5 bases from J, the junction kept 12 bases outside the gene matches. This CDR3 has 15 amino acids. As DNA, the CDR3 is TGTGCCAGTACCCTTAACAGGGGGTTATGGACTGAAGCTTTCTTT. Protein product: CASTLNRGLWTEAFF.

The chain links TRBV27 to TRBJ2-6; maybe TRBD1 (5 bases). Germline V lookup: CDR1 MNHEY, CDR2 SMNVEV (reference sequence). CDR3 size: 17 residues. Trimming shortened V by 0 bases and J by 4 bases, and 13 bases separated the two germline ends. CDR3 nucleotide sequence: TGTGCCAGCAGTTTATCATCCCCAGGGCGGGGGGCCAACGTCCTGACTTTC. Protein product: CASSLSSPGRGANVLTF.

This clone was seen just once. This specimen includes other DNA sequences encoding the same CDR3. This chain joins TRBV7-9 and TRBJ2-3, with unresolved D. Per the germline V gene, CDR1 is SEHNR and CDR2 is FQNEAQ (reference sequence). The CDR3 is 15 amino acids. V was pared by 0 bases and J by 3 bases, with 10 bases between. The CDR3 loop is CASSLAGSRTDTQYF. The CDR3 DNA is TGTGCCAGCAGCTTAGCAGGGTCTAGGACAGATACGCAGTATTTT.

The chain recombines TRBV7-9 with TRBJ2-1; the D gene is possibly TRBD1 (7 bases). The V gene lost 5 bases and the J gene lost 7 bases, with 21 bases spanning the gap. Germline V gene data show CDR1 as SEHNR and CDR2 as FQNEAQ (reference sequence). The CDR3 contains 16 residues. CDR3 sequence: CASSRPGLGTANEQFF. The CDR3 region has the DNA TGTGCCAGCAGCCGCCCGGGACTGGGGACAGCAAATGAGCAGTTCTTC.

The rearrangement links TRBV7-9 to TRBJ2-7, with D maybe TRBD2 (6 bases). CDR3 length: 13 amino acids. In germline, CDR1 is SEHNR, CDR2 FQNEAQ (reference sequence). V was trimmed by 5 bases and J by 7 bases, leaving 15 bases between them. The CDR3 sequence: CASSVSGDGEQYF. DNA for the CDR3: TGTGCCAGCAGCGTCTCGGGGGACGGGGAGCAGTACTTC.

This chain joins TRBV18 and TRBJ2-7, with 11 nucleotides matching TRBD2. Germline lookup yields CDR1 KGHSH and CDR2 LQKENI. This CDR3 is 14 amino acids long. Trimming at V came to 3 bases and at J to 6 bases, leaving 4 bases not matched to a gene. The chain's CDR3 is CASSPLAGGGEQYF. Written as DNA, the CDR3 is TGTGCCAGCTCACCCCTAGCGGGAGGCGGCGAGCAGTACTTC.

The rearrangement joins TRBV27 to TRBJ1-2; a possible D gene is TRBD1 (5 bases). CDR3 length: 12 amino acids. Trimming took off 2 bases at V and 6 bases at J, with 7 bases between the two ends. The germline gives CDR1 MNHEY, CDR2 SMNVEV (reference sequence). CDR3 in DNA: TGTGCCAGCAGTTTAAGAGGGGATGGCTACACCTTC. It translates to CASSLRGDGYTF.

There are a few counts of this clone. The CDR3 nucleotides read TGTGCCAGCAGTGCGACAGGAGTACCCTATGGCTACACCTTC. Its protein is CASSATGVPYGYTF. The chain couples TRBV6-1 to TRBJ1-2; tentatively, D is TRBD1 (6 bases). Germline loops: CDR1 MNHNS, CDR2 SASEGT. The CDR3 is 14 residues long. Deletions cut 4 bases from V and 4 bases from J, with 13 bases between.

J is TRBJ2-3 and V is TRBV10-2; 8 nucleotides align to TRBD2. CDR3 length: 15 amino acids. CDR1 and CDR2 (germline): WSHSY, SAAADI. Trimming took 6 bases from V and 0 from J; bases not matched to a gene: 5. CDR3 loop: CASRTSASSTDTQYF. In DNA, the CDR3 is TGCGCCAGCAGGACTAGCGCCTCTAGCACAGATACGCAGTATTTT.

The chain carries TRBV7-8 and TRBJ2-7, with unresolved D. Per germline, CDR1 SGHVS and CDR2 FQNEAQ. V was cut by 6 bases and J by 6 bases, with 12 bases left in between. The CDR3 is 12 residues long. The CDR3 DNA reads as TGTGCCAGCAGTCACCAGAGTCGCGAGCAGTACTTC. Its protein is CASSHQSREQYF. The full variable domain, in which reference TRBV7-8 and TRBJ2-7 provide the parts outside the CDR3, is GAGVSQSPRYKVAKRGQDVALRCDPISGHVSLFWYQQALGQGPEFLTYFQNEAQLDKSGLPSDRFFAERPEGSVSTLKIQRTQQEDSAVYLCASSHQSREQYFGPGTRLTVT.

V usage is TRBV7-2 and J usage is TRBJ2-5, with a possible D match to TRBD1 (6 bases). V gave up 5 bases and J gave up 5 bases, with 18 bases separating them. CDR1 and CDR2 from the germline V gene are SGHTA and FQGNSA. There are 15 residues in the CDR3. CDR3 loop: CASSVTGTSAETQYF. The DNA for the CDR3 is TGTGCCAGCAGCGTCACCGGGACATCAGCGGAGACCCAGTACTTC.